The present T cell receptor beta chain was sequenced within a study of T-cell reconstitution after alpha-beta-depleted transplantation in children. Study-level findings and limits: At one year after transplant, newly produced T cells mostly accounted for T-cell counts and diversity.

This clonotype appeared many times. No antigen is known for it. It was with unique molecular identifiers that the TCRbeta library was prepared. TCRdb re-analysed the PCR reads in MiXCR, keeping a single row per CDR3 protein. Of about 300,000 distinct CDR3 sequences in the sample, about 7.3% were seen once. This specimen consisted of peripheral blood, obtained 360 days after TCRalphabeta/CD19-depleted stem cell transplant. This receptor was obtained from a female patient aged 2-15 years who had a stem cell transplant for Fanconi anemia, so the T cells may come from the graft donor.

The CDR3 DNA sequence: TGCGCCAGCAGCTTCGCACAGGGCCCCTACGAGCAGTACTTC. Its protein is CASSFAQGPYEQYF. The rearrangement links TRBV5-1 to TRBJ2-7, with D possibly being TRBD1 (6 bases). CDR1 is SGHRS and CDR2 is YFSETQ in the germline V gene. The CDR3 length is 14 residues. Trimming removed 2 bases at V and 2 bases at J, with 11 bases between. Using reference TRBV5-1 and TRBJ2-7 for the parts outside the CDR3, the full variable domain is KAGVTQTPRYLIKTRGQQVTLSCSPISGHRSVSWYQQTPGQGLQFLFEYFSETQRNKGNFPGRFSGRQFSNSRSEMNVSTLELGDSALYLCASSFAQGPYEQYFGPGTRLTVT.